Sequencing of this T cell receptor beta chain was carried out in a study of cytomegalovirus exposure and HLA in healthy donors. Study-wide findings and caveats: In most subjects, TCR beta sequences reportedly gave accurate predictions of HLA-A and HLA-B alleles.

PCR amplification relied on 60 Vbeta primers (plus 13 Jbeta primers). Using immunoSEQ multiplex PCR, the repertoire was profiled, and TCRdb retains in-frame clones only, with some absent. The data show about 150,000 clones, with about three quarters seen just once and roughly 3.8% held by the top ten. Turning to this clone: Antigen unknown.

This clonotype originated in a male donor in good health and CMV-seronegative. What was sequenced was PBMCs.

In DNA form, the CDR3 reads TGTGCCAGCAGCGCTAGAGAGACCCAGTACTTC. Its protein product is CASSARETQYF. V is TRBV5-6 and J is TRBJ2-5; D not resolved. In germline, CDR1 is SGHDT, CDR2 YYEEEE. The CDR3 contains 11 residues. V was cut by 4 bases and J by 4 bases, with 5 bases left in between.